The rows below give T cell receptor beta chains drawn from one sample of a study of Tregs in tolerant kidney transplant recipients. The repertoire was sequenced with immunoSEQ multiplex PCR; TCRdb's copy has only in-frame clones and lacks some. The sample lists 75,000 to 85,000 clones; roughly 90% were seen once. The sequencing used Tregs from blood, collected before the transplant. These receptors all come from a human donor who received a combined kidney and bone marrow transplant. Both conserved end residues are part of each CDR3. A D gene is named only where the DNA matches it firmly. Part of the rows lack a size; the others show once, few, many or a class for expanded clones.

D gene,clone size,V gene,J gene,CDR3 DNA,CDR3 protein
TRBD2,.,TRBV10-3,TRBJ2-5,TGTGCCATCAGTGGGTACCCAGGGGCTAGCGGGATCACCACGGCGGAACAAGAGACCCAGTACTTC,CAISGYPGASGITTAEQETQYF
.,.,TRBV6-5,TRBJ1-5,TGTGCCAGCAGTCTAACTAAGGATCAGCCCCAGCATTTT,CASSLTKDQPQHF
TRBD1,few,TRBV28,TRBJ2-1,TGTGCCAGCAGGGGAAGATTTAAACAGGGGCGACCTCGATTGACCTACAATGAGCAGTTCTTC,CASRGRFKQGRPRLTYNEQFF
TRBD2,.,TRBV5-1,TRBJ2-1,TGCGCCAGCAGCTTGGGACTAGCGGATTACAATGAGCAGTTCTTC,CASSLGLADYNEQFF
.,.,TRBV7-2,TRBJ2-5,TGTGCCAGCAGCTTTAGAGTAGATCTGTACTTC,CASSFRVDLYF
TRBD1,.,TRBV4-3,TRBJ1-1,TGCGCCAGCAGCCAAGAGACCGGGACAGCGTTGAAAGCTTTCTTT,CASSQETGTALKAFF
.,.,TRBV6-6,TRBJ2-3,TGTGCCAGCAGTTACGGCCAAAACACAGATACGCAGTATTTT,CASSYGQNTDTQYF
TRBD2,.,TRBV27,TRBJ2-2,TGTGCCAGCAGTAGGCTAGCGGGAGGGAACACCGGGGAGCTGTTTTTT,CASSRLAGGNTGELFF
.,once,TRBV19,TRBJ1-1,TGTGCCAGTAGTATATTAACGGGGGGCGACGCTGAAGCTTTCTTT,CASSILTGGDAEAFF
TRBD2,.,TRBV4-1,TRBJ2-7,TGCGCCAGCAGCCAAGATCCCGGGACTAGCGTCTTCTACGAGCAGTACTTC,CASSQDPGTSVFYEQYF
TRBD2,.,TRBV10-3,TRBJ2-1,TGTGCCATCAGTGGAACTAGCGGGAGCCTGGTGGATGAGCAGTTCTTC,CAISGTSGSLVDEQFF
TRBD2,.,TRBV7-2,TRBJ2-1,TGTGCCAGCAGCCTCTCCGCGGGAGACCACAATGAGCAGTTCTTC,CASSLSAGDHNEQFF